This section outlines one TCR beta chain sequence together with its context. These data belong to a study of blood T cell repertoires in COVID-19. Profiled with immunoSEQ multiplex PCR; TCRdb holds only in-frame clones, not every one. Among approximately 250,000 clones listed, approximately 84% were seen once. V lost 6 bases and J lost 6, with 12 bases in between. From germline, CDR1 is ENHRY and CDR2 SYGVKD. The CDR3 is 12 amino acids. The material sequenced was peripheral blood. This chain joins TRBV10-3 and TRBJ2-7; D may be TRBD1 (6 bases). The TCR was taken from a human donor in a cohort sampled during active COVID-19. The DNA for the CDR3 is TGTGCCATCAGCCCAACAGGGAGCGAGCAGTACTTC. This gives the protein CAISPTGSEQYF.